The source of this TCR beta chain is a study of T-cell memory formation after mild COVID-19. Across the whole study: Clusters of TCRs were largely donor specific.

In the case of this clonotype: Its matching antigen is unknown.

V lost 8 bases and J 0 bases, leaving 12 bases between the germline ends. This CDR3 contains 13 residues. Germline lookup yields CDR1 SQVTM and CDR2 ANQGSEA. Constant-segment primers served in 5'RACE that generated TCR alpha and TCR beta cDNA libraries bearing sample barcodes and UMIs. TCRdb re-analysed the 5' RACE reads in MiXCR, keeping a single row per CDR3 protein. The sample records hundreds of thousands of distinct CDR3 sequences, more than 15% being singletons. Broader study findings: A subset of responding clones appeared in pre-infection memory, suggesting cross-reactive memory joined. Mainly in CM and EM were contracting CD4+ clones; CD8+ were in EMRA.

The V and J genes are TRBV29-1 and TRBJ2-3; D is unresolved. The specimen was PBMCs or a T cell subset sorted from them (not recorded which). This TCR was sampled from an adult woman who had mild COVID-19 (a few samples of this study predate the infection). Cell type and time point are not known. CDR3 residues: CSHSATSTDTQYF. Written as DNA, the CDR3 is TGCAGCCACAGCGCGACTAGCACAGATACGCAGTATTTT.